Shown below are 13 T cell receptor beta chains from a single sample sequenced in a study of T-cell reconstitution after alpha-beta-depleted transplantation in children. Unique molecular identifiers were incorporated into the prepared TCRbeta library. TCRdb re-derived calls from the PCR reads in MiXCR, one entry per CDR3 protein. The table shows approximately 70,000 distinct CDR3 sequences, with approximately 4.4% occurring only once. The sample was PBMCs, mostly from graft donor cells, taken 180 days after TCRalphabeta/CD19-depleted stem cell transplant. The receptors stem from a boy in the first two years of life who had a stem cell transplant for acute myeloid leukemia, so the T cells may come from the graft donor.

The table lists this clonotype with many counts. The chain combines TRBV5-1 with TRBJ2-3; D is undetermined. Germline V lookup: CDR1 SGHRS, CDR2 YFSETQ. CDR3 length: 15 amino acids. V was clipped by 0 bases and J by 2 bases, with 10 bases between them. CDR3 in amino acids: CASSLGGPNTDTQYF. CDR3 nucleotides: TGCGCCAGCAGCTTGGGCGGACCCAACACAGATACGCAGTATTTT.

This clonotype has at least ten counts. The chain links TRBV12-3 or TRBV12-4 to TRBJ2-5, with D perhaps being TRBD1 or TRBD2 (6 bases each). This CDR3 is built from 14 residues. Trimming shortened V by 2 bases and J by 5 bases, and 12 bases separated the two germline ends. Written as DNA, the CDR3 is TGTGCCAGCAGTTTACTGGGGGGCTGGGAGACCCAGTACTTC. Translating it yields CASSLLGGWETQYF.

This clonotype came up many times. CDR3 loop: CASNPGPNFYEQYF. The CDR3 DNA follows: TGTGCCAGTAACCCGGGACCGAATTTCTACGAGCAGTACTTC. The chain uses TRBV12-3 or TRBV12-4 and TRBJ2-7, with D perhaps being TRBD1 or TRBD2 (5 bases each). V lost 9 bases, J lost 3 bases, and 18 bases lay in between. The CDR3 runs to 14 residues.

This clonotype came up many times. The V gene is TRBV20-1, the J gene TRBJ2-3, with a weak D call TRBD2 (6 bases). This CDR3 region has 17 residues. Trimming pared 0 bases from V and 4 bases from J, leaving 20 bases between. The germline gives CDR1 DFQATT, CDR2 SNEGSKA (reference sequence). The CDR3 region is CSARDRVGLGWADTQYF. CDR3 in DNA: TGCAGTGCTAGAGATCGGGTGGGACTCGGTTGGGCAGATACGCAGTATTTT.

This clonotype was recorded many times. The chain has TRBV5-1 and TRBJ2-1; the match to TRBD1 covers 9 bases. Germline V lookup: CDR1 SGHRS, CDR2 YFSETQ. The CDR3 consists of 16 residues. Trimming took 0 bases from V and 5 from J; bases not matched to a gene: 6. CDR3 bases: TGCGCCAGCAGCTTGGAATATGGGACAGGGCACAATGAGCAGTTCTTC. Its translation: CASSLEYGTGHNEQFF.

The table lists this clonotype with many counts. The V and J genes are TRBV5-1 and TRBJ1-2, with 8 positions matching TRBD1. The CDR3 is 14 amino acids. Trimming at V came to 4 bases and at J to 4 bases, leaving 6 bases not matched to a gene. CDR1 is SGHRS and CDR2 is YFSETQ in the germline V gene. This CDR3 reads CASSGGQGPYGYTF. CDR3 bases: TGCGCCAGCAGCGGAGGACAGGGTCCCTATGGCTACACCTTC.

This clonotype was seen many times. The chain employs TRBV29-1 and TRBJ1-3; weak D call: TRBD1 (5 bases). The ends were cut back, 2 bases at V and 7 bases at J, with 12 bases in the middle. CDR3 length equals 13 residues. Germline CDR1 is SQVTM and CDR2 is ANQGSEA. The CDR3 region has the DNA TGCAGCGTTGAATGGGGGTCCGGGAACACCATATATTTT. Translation: CSVEWGSGNTIYF.

This clonotype came up many times. The CDR3 here is CASSQVYRGRGMGNTEAFF. Here the CDR3 DNA reads TGTGCCAGCAGCCAAGTCTACCGGGGCAGGGGAATGGGGAACACTGAAGCTTTCTTT. The rearrangement uses TRBV3-1 and TRBJ1-1; a possible D gene is TRBD1 (6 bases). The V end lost 1 base, the J end lost 1 base, and 22 bases lay between the germline ends. CDR3 length: 19 amino acids. Germline V gene lookup returns CDR1 LGHDT and CDR2 YNNKEL (reference sequence).

Many counts were recorded for this clonotype. This chain connects TRBV12-3 or TRBV12-4 to TRBJ1-2, with D unresolved. The CDR3 totals 11 residues. The germline V and J ends were trimmed by 5 bases and 7 bases, with 8 bases remaining between them. The CDR3 nucleotides read TGTGCCAGCAGTGAGGGCGTTGGCTACACCTTC. Protein sequence: CASSEGVGYTF.

The sample holds many counts of this clonotype. The chain has TRBV7-2 and TRBJ1-1; no reliable D call. CDR3 length: 14 residues. Trimming took off 7 bases at V and 1 base at J, with 13 bases between the two ends. CDR1 and CDR2 from the germline V gene are SGHTA and FQGNSA. In nucleotides, the CDR3 is TGTGCCAGCACCCTAGACTCCTGGAACACTGAAGCTTTCTTT. Translating it yields CASTLDSWNTEAFF.

This clonotype was observed many times. The CDR3 spells CASSQGGRSFF. For the CDR3, the DNA is TGTGCCAGCAGCCAAGGTGGACGGTCGTTTTTT. This chain connects TRBV3-1 to TRBJ1-4; no reliable D call. Germline V gene data show CDR1 as LGHDT and CDR2 as YNNKEL (reference sequence). The CDR3 is 11 amino acids. The V gene lost 1 base and the J gene lost 16 bases, with 10 bases spanning the gap. The variable domain in full, completed from reference TRBV3-1 and TRBJ1-4, reads DTAVSQTPKYLVTQMGNDKSIKCEQNLGHDTMYWYKQDSKKFLKIMFSYNNKELIINETVPNRFSPKSPDKAHLNLHINSLELGDSAVYFCASSQGGRSFFGSGTQLSVL.

The sample holds many counts of this clonotype. The rearrangement uses TRBV5-1 and TRBJ2-3, with D possibly being TRBD2 (6 bases). V shed 4 bases and J shed 2 bases, with 11 bases lying between them. Germline CDR1 SGHRS, CDR2 YFSETQ. The CDR3 is made up of 14 amino acids. The CDR3, as DNA: TGCGCCAGCAGCCTCGGGACTTACACAGATACGCAGTATTTT. This sequence encodes CASSLGTYTDTQYF.

In this sample, this clonotype turned up many times. This chain joins TRBV15 and TRBJ1-2, with TRBD1 matching 7 bases. Germline-derived CDR1 and CDR2 are LNHNV and YYDKDF (reference sequence). Unmatched junction bases numbered 9, after V lost 3 bases and J lost 14 bases. This CDR3 region has 12 residues. CDR3 protein: CATSSRTGLQTF. DNA of the CDR3: TGTGCCACCAGCAGCAGGACAGGCCTTCAAACCTTC.